What follows are 20 T cell receptor beta chains derived from one specimen sequenced in a study of persistence of HIV-infected CD4 T cells (dated by TCRdb to 2020 to 2022). These receptors are not linked to any known antigen. Per the publication, the treatment or condition label means: suppressive antiretroviral therapy. Cells were stimulated with lysates of CMV-infected fibroblasts at around 10 ug/mL. Nonresponding CD40L-negative CD69-negative CD45RO-high memory CD4+ T cells were sorted as memory populations depleted of antigen-responding cells. TCRbeta repertoires were sequenced from genomic DNA with the immunoSEQ hsTCRB assay version 4 in survey mode. Entries here come from immuneACCESS through TCRdb and include only in-frame sequences with V and J called. Some clones fail to appear in such tables; in the studies checked, an unresolved V gene covers under half of the shortfall, and the cause of the remainder is unknown. For this sample there are 50,000 or so clones; more than 60% appear just once. The ten largest clones add up to less than 3% of the sample.

The sequencing used CD4+ T cells sorted from PBMCs after 18-hour stimulation, collected from a patient who received antiretroviral therapy. Read against the paper, the sample's cell subset or site label means: CD40L-CD69- CD45RO-high memory CD4 T cells not responding to CMV lysate. These receptors were obtained from an adult man with HIV who was CMV-seropositive.

This clone turned up a few times. V is TRBV30 and J is TRBJ1-1; D may be TRBD1 (5 bases). Trimming shortened V by 3 bases and J by 0 bases, and 8 bases separated the two germline ends. Germline V CDR1 and CDR2: GTSNPN, SVGIG (reference sequence). There are 13 residues in the CDR3. The chain's CDR3 is CAWREGLNTEAFF. The CDR3 nucleotides read TGTGCCTGGAGGGAGGGACTGAACACTGAAGCTTTCTTT. The full variable domain, completed using reference TRBV30 and TRBJ1-1, is SQTIHQWPATLVQPVGSPLSLECTVEGTSNPNLYWYRQAAGRGLQLLFYSVGIGQISSEVPQNLSASRPQDRQFILSSKKLLLSDSGFYLCAWREGLNTEAFFGQGTRLTVV.

The count of this clone is one. V is TRBV7-6 and J is TRBJ2-5, with no clear D. Trimming pared 4 bases from V and 5 bases from J, leaving 5 bases between. This CDR3 is built from 11 residues. Germline lookup yields CDR1 SGHVS and CDR2 FNYEAQ. The CDR3 DNA follows: TGTGCCAGCAGCTCTGAGGAGACCCAGTACTTC. Translating it yields CASSSEETQYF.

J is TRBJ1-1 and V is TRBV5-5; D remains ambiguous. The CDR3 is made up of 14 amino acids. Between the trimmed V and J ends, which lost 0 bases and 2 bases, there was a span of 8 bases. Looked up from germline, CDR1 is SGHKS and CDR2 is YYEKEE (reference sequence). CDR3 in DNA: TGTGCCAGCAGCTTGGTGGGAGATAACACTGAAGCTTTCTTT. Its protein is CASSLVGDNTEAFF.

This clone came up once. The V and J genes are TRBV29-1 and TRBJ2-2; D is unclear. Trimming took off 7 bases at V and 7 bases at J, with 10 bases between the two ends. The CDR3 sequence is 11 residues long. CDR1 SQVTM and CDR2 ANQGSEA come from the germline V gene. Written as DNA, the CDR3 is TGCAGCGCCCGGAGCCTCGGGGAGCTGTTTTTT. The encoded protein is CSARSLGELFF.

This sequence joins TRBV14 and TRBJ1-2, with D perhaps matching TRBD1 (5 bases). The germline V and J ends were trimmed by 4 bases and 7 bases, with 16 bases remaining between them. The V gene's germline CDR1 is SGHDN and CDR2 FVKESK. The CDR3 sequence is 14 residues long. The CDR3 sequence: CASSPGRVRSGYTF. CDR3 sequence (DNA): TGTGCCAGCAGCCCAGGGAGGGTAAGAAGTGGCTACACCTTC.

The rearrangement links TRBV13 to TRBJ2-2; D is unresolved. The CDR3 has 15 residues. The V gene lost 5 bases and the J gene lost 6 bases, with 16 bases spanning the gap. Germline CDR1 and CDR2: PRHDT and FYEKMQ (reference sequence). CDR3 protein: CASSPGTGMAGELFF. DNA for the CDR3: TGTGCCAGCAGCCCCGGTACGGGTATGGCCGGGGAGCTGTTTTTT.

The chain's CDR3 is CSADLEGRTEAFF. As DNA, the CDR3 is TGCAGCGCTGATCTGGAGGGGCGGACTGAAGCTTTCTTT. The chain links TRBV29-1 to TRBJ1-1, with a possible D match to TRBD1 (5 bases). The CDR3 runs to 13 residues. The germline gives CDR1 SQVTM, CDR2 ANQGSEA. The V gene lost 7 bases and the J gene lost 5 bases, with 17 bases spanning the gap.

The chain combines TRBV6-2 or TRBV6-3 with TRBJ2-1; TRBD1 matches at 7 bases. The V gene's germline CDR1 is MNHEY and CDR2 SVGEGT. The CDR3 covers 14 residues. V was clipped by 6 bases and J by 4 bases; unmatched bases: 6. CDR3 bases: TGTGCCAGCAGCAGGGGGATGTCGTACAATGAGCAGTTCTTC. It translates to CASSRGMSYNEQFF.

In nucleotides, the CDR3 is TGTGCCAGCAGTGGGGGTTACGAGCAGTACTTC. Translation gives CASSGGYEQYF. The V and J genes are TRBV2 and TRBJ2-7; D is unresolved. The V end was cut by 4 bases, the J end by 4 bases, with 5 bases between. Per the germline V gene, CDR1 is SNHLY and CDR2 is FYNNEI. The CDR3 has 11 residues.

The genes are TRBV6-1 and TRBJ2-7, with D unclear. With 2 bases removed from V and 2 bases from J, the gap between germline ends came to 7 bases. The CDR3 covers 13 residues. In germline, CDR1 is MNHNS, CDR2 SASEGT. Here the CDR3 DNA reads TGTGCCAGCAGTGAAAAAGTTACCTACGAGCAGTACTTC. Its protein product is CASSEKVTYEQYF.

Concerning this clone: At the DNA level, this CDR3 is encoded by other sequences in the same sample as well. This chain links TRBV19 with TRBJ1-5; tentatively, D is TRBD1 (6 bases). V was cut by 1 base and J by 4 bases, with 8 bases left in between. Germline V lookup: CDR1 LNHDA, CDR2 SQIVND (reference sequence). The CDR3 totals 14 residues. The chain's CDR3 is CASSIGGTNQPQHF. Here the CDR3 DNA reads TGTGCCAGTAGTATAGGGGGGACAAATCAGCCCCAGCATTTT.

This chain uses TRBV27 with TRBJ2-3; D is perhaps TRBD2 (5 bases). Germline V gene sequence: CDR1 MNHEY, CDR2 SMNVEV (reference sequence). This CDR3 spans 12 amino acids. V lost 6 bases and J 5 bases, leaving 9 bases between the germline ends. CDR3 residues: CASRKTIDTQYF. Written as DNA, the CDR3 is TGTGCCAGCAGAAAGACTATAGATACGCAGTATTTT.

V and J are TRBV6-2 or TRBV6-3 and TRBJ2-4, with 8 bases lining up with TRBD2. Germline CDR1 reads MNHEY; CDR2 reads SVGEGT. Losses at the gene ends were 0 bases for V and 1 base for J; bases not matched to a gene: 11. The CDR3 is made up of 19 amino acids. Here the CDR3 reads CASSYSVVGGRSAKNIQYF. CDR3 nucleotides: TGTGCCAGCAGTTACTCTGTCGTTGGCGGGAGGTCGGCCAAAAACATTCAGTACTTC.

This clone was seen a few times. The V call is TRBV6-5, the J call TRBJ2-4; TRBD2 aligns across 9 bases. This CDR3 contains 16 residues. V lost 0 bases, J lost 3 bases, and 3 bases stayed unmatched. Germline V gene data show CDR1 as MNHEY and CDR2 as SVGAGI. The CDR3 DNA reads as TGTGCCAGCAGTTACTCGCGGGAGGGACTCAAAAACATTCAGTACTTC. Its translation: CASSYSREGLKNIQYF.

The V call is TRBV25-1, the J call TRBJ1-4; 9 bases map to TRBD1. This CDR3 region has 18 residues. Germline loops: CDR1 MGHDK, CDR2 SYGVNS. With V trimmed by 4 bases and J by 5 bases, 14 bases remained unmatched. CDR3: CASSGNRDRVRLNEKLFF. CDR3 in DNA: TGTGCCAGCAGTGGAAACCGGGACAGGGTAAGGTTGAATGAAAAACTGTTTTTT. Full variable domain (outside the CDR3, taken from reference TRBV25-1 and TRBJ1-4): EADIYQTPRYLVIGTGKKITLECSQTMGHDKMYWYQQDPGMELHLIHYSYGVNSTEKGDLSSESTVSRIRTEHFPLTLESARPSHTSQYLCASSGNRDRVRLNEKLFFGSGTQLSVL.

CDR3 bases: TGCAGTGCTAGTGGGGACAGGGGCAACTATGGCTACACCTTC. Its translation: CSASGDRGNYGYTF. This chain connects TRBV20-1 to TRBJ1-2, with 10 bases lining up with TRBD1. The CDR3 extends over 14 amino acids. With V trimmed by 3 bases and J by 2 bases, 3 bases remained unmatched. Germline V gene sequence: CDR1 DFQATT, CDR2 SNEGSKA (reference sequence).

The rearrangement joins TRBV6-2 or TRBV6-3 to TRBJ2-7, with unresolved D. Germline lookup yields CDR1 MNHEY and CDR2 SVGEGT. The V and J ends lost 0 bases and 1 base respectively, with 7 bases between them. The CDR3 totals 14 residues. CDR3 protein: CASSYSKVSYEQYF. For the CDR3, the DNA is TGTGCCAGCAGTTACTCGAAGGTTTCCTACGAGCAGTACTTC.

The chain joins TRBV19 to TRBJ1-1; D gene uncertain. Trimming shortened V by 6 bases and J by 1 base, and 21 bases separated the two germline ends. The CDR3 has 17 amino acids. Germline CDR1 and CDR2: LNHDA and SQIVND (reference sequence). The CDR3 nucleotides read TGTGCCAGTAGCACACAACGGCCGGCCTGGGGGAACACTGAAGCTTTCTTT. Its protein product is CASSTQRPAWGNTEAFF.

This sequence joins TRBV5-6 and TRBJ2-7, with a possible D match to TRBD1 (5 bases). The CDR3 runs to 15 residues. Trimming shortened V by 1 base and J by 3 bases, and 14 bases separated the two germline ends. CDR1 and CDR2 from the germline V gene are SGHDT and YYEEEE. The CDR3, as DNA: TGTGCCAGCAGCTTGAGTAGGGTGGGGCACTACGAGCAGTACTTC. This sequence encodes CASSLSRVGHYEQYF.

This clone was seen only a few times. The chain couples TRBV21-1 to TRBJ2-7. TRBV21-1 is a recognized pseudogene. There are 13 residues in the CDR3. The chain's CDR3 is CASSKAWFDEQYF. CDR3 DNA: TGTGCCAGCAGCAAAGCATGGTTCGACGAGCAGTACTTC.